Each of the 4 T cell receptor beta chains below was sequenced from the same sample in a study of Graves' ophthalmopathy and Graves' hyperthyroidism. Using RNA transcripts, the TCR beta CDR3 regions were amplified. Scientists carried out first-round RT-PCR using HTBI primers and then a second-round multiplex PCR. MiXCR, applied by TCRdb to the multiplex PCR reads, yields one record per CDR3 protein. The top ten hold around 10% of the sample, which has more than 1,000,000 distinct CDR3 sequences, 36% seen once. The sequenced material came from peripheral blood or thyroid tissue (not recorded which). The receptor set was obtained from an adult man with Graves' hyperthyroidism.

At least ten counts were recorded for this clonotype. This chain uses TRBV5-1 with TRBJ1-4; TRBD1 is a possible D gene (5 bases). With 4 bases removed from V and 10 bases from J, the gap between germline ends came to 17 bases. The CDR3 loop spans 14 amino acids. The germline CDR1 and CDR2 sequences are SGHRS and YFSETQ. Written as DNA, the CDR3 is TGCGCCAGCAGCGCAGACAGTCGAAAGGGAAAACTGTTTTTT. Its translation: CASSADSRKGKLFF.

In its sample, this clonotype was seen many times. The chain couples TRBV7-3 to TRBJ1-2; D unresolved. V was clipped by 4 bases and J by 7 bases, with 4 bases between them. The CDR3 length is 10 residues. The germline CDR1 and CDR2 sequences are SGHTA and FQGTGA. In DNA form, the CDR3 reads TGTGCCAGCAGCTGTTGTGGCTACACCTTC. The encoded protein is CASSCCGYTF.

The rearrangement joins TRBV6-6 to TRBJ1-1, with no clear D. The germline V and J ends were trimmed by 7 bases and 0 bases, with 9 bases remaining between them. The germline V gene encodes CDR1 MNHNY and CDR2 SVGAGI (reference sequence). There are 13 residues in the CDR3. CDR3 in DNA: TGTGCCAGCATATTCGCGCTGAACACTGAAGCTTTCTTT. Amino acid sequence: CASIFALNTEAFF.

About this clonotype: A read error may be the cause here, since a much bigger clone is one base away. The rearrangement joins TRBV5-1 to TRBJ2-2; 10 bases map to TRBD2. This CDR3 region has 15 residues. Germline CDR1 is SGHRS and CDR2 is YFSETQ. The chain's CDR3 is CVSSSAGGRTGELFF. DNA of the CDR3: TGCGTCAGCAGCTCAGCGGGAGGGCGGACCGGGGAGCTGTTTTTT. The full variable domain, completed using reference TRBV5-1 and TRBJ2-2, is KAGVTQTPRYLIKTRGQQVTLSCSPISGHRSVSWYQQTPGQGLQFLFEYFSETQRNKGNFPGRFSGRQFSNSRSEMNVSTLELGDSALYLCVSSSAGGRTGELFFGEGSRLTVL.